This TCR beta chain appears in the sequencing data of a study of shared clonotypes between healthy human individuals. Study results and caveats: Across a handful of donors, naive CD4 shared around 5%, naive CD8 3% to 3.5%, memory CD4 about 2.5%, memory CD8 under 0.5%.

Assay used: immunoSEQ multiplex PCR; TCRdb lists only in-frame clones, some missing. The sample contains about 590,000 clones, 95% of which appear only once. Germline V gene lookup returns CDR1 MNHEY and CDR2 SMNVEV (reference sequence). V lost 3 bases to trimming and J lost 3 bases; unmatched junction nucleotides: 5. This CDR3 comprises 15 residues. As for this clone: Its antigen is currently unknown.

Cells designated naive CD8 were CD45RO-negative and were positively selected for CCR7, with terminally differentiated effector memory CD45RA+ cells excluded. The sample was naive CD8+ T cells sorted from blood. This chain joins TRBV27 and TRBJ2-1; 7 bases are a match to TRBD2. This TCR derives from a woman in her 30s in good health. The CDR3: CASSLEREFYNEQFF. The CDR3 region has the DNA TGTGCCAGCAGTTTGGAGCGGGAATTCTACAATGAGCAGTTCTTC.